One sample yielded the 21 T cell receptor beta chains listed below, sequenced in a study of T cells after posttransplantation cyclophosphamide. Method: immunoSEQ multiplex PCR; TCRdb's copy keeps in-frame clones and lacks some. This sample has under 8,500 clones, with roughly four fifths found just once. Treatment was busulfan-fludarabine conditioning, a marrow graft, and cyclophosphamide on days +3 and +4. Material: CD4+ T cells sorted from blood, obtained about 1,000 days after allogeneic stem cell transplant with posttransplant cyclophosphamide. Every receptor here comes from a female patient aged 40-49 years who received an allogeneic stem cell transplant from a related donor, was CMV-positive, and had no GVHD. Some T cells may be the graft donor's.

V gene TRBV11-2 combines with J gene TRBJ2-2; D is unclear. Trimming cost V 1 base and J 7 bases, with 7 bases left between them. Germline-derived CDR1 and CDR2 are SGHAT and FQNNGV. This CDR3 region has 13 residues. CDR3 in DNA: TGTGCCAGCAGCTTAGCCACAGTCGGGGAGCTGTTTTTT. Translated: CASSLATVGELFF.

This clone was seen a handful of times. The V gene is TRBV19, the J gene TRBJ2-1, with 8 nucleotides matching TRBD1. Germline assignment: CDR1 LNHDA and CDR2 SQIVND (reference sequence). Unmatched junction bases numbered 3, after V lost 6 bases and J lost 2 bases. The CDR3 is 14 amino acids. CDR3 sequence: CASRGQETYNEQFF. The CDR3 DNA is TGTGCCAGTAGGGGACAGGAGACCTACAATGAGCAGTTCTTC. Complete variable domain (other parts from reference TRBV19 and TRBJ2-1): DGGITQSPKYLFRKEGQNVTLSCEQNLNHDAMYWYRQDPGQGLRLIYYSQIVNDFQKGDIAEGYSVSREKKESFPLTVTSAQKNPTAFYLCASRGQETYNEQFFGPGTRLTVL.

This clone came up once. The chain has TRBV28 and TRBJ2-7, with TRBD1 as a possible D gene (6 bases). V shed 2 bases and J shed 4 bases, with 12 bases lying between them. The CDR3 sequence is 14 residues long. CDR1 MDHEN and CDR2 SYDVKM come from the germline V gene. CDR3 amino acids: CASSLNGQPYEQYF. The CDR3 DNA follows: TGTGCCAGCAGTTTAAACGGACAGCCGTACGAGCAGTACTTC.

The chain uses TRBV29-1 and TRBJ2-1; 10 nucleotides agree with TRBD1. V trimming: 6 bases; J trimming: 4 bases; junction bases outside the gene matches: 3. The length of the CDR3 is 13 residues. Germline lookup yields CDR1 SQVTM and CDR2 ANQGSEA. The DNA of the CDR3 is TGCAGCGTGCGGACAGGGGGTTACAATGAGCAGTTCTTC. Protein product: CSVRTGGYNEQFF.

The rearrangement links TRBV15 to TRBJ1-1, with 8 bases fitting TRBD1. Germline V gives CDR1 LNHNV, CDR2 YYDKDF (reference sequence). The CDR3 consists of 17 residues. V lost 2 bases to trimming and J lost 5 bases; unmatched junction nucleotides: 13. CDR3: CATSRSPSQGARTEAFF. For the CDR3, the DNA is TGTGCCACCAGCAGATCGCCCTCCCAGGGGGCGAGAACTGAAGCTTTCTTT.

The sample holds a few counts of this clone. The rearrangement uses TRBV29-1 and TRBJ1-1; D perhaps matches TRBD1 (6 bases). CDR1 is SQVTM, CDR2 ANQGSEA, per germline. With 7 bases removed from V and 1 base from J, the gap between germline ends came to 16 bases. The CDR3 totals 14 residues. CDR3 sequence (DNA): TGCAGCGCCGGGGGCAGGGAGGGGAACACTGAAGCTTTCTTT. This sequence encodes CSAGGREGNTEAFF.

This clone was seen only once. CDR3 amino acids: CASSEAHRHRIYNEQFF. In nucleotides, the CDR3 is TGTGCCAGCAGTGAAGCCCACCGACACAGGATCTACAATGAGCAGTTCTTC. The gene calls are TRBV6-1 and TRBJ2-1; weak D call: TRBD1 (5 bases). V lost 0 bases to trimming and J lost 3 bases, with 15 bases between them. The CDR3 is 17 amino acids. CDR1 and CDR2 (germline): MNHNS, SASEGT.

The rearrangement joins TRBV11-2 to TRBJ2-1; maybe TRBD2 (5 bases). Germline V gene sequence: CDR1 SGHAT, CDR2 FQNNGV. Between the trimmed V and J ends, which lost 5 bases and 7 bases, there was a span of 15 bases. CDR3 size: 14 residues. This chain's CDR3 is CASSPRRSGNEQFF. The CDR3 nucleotides are TGTGCCAGCAGCCCTCGAAGATCGGGAAATGAGCAGTTCTTC.

This chain links TRBV28 with TRBJ1-5; TRBD1 matches 8 bases. The ends lost 3 bases at V and 6 bases at J; junction bases unmatched: 10. This CDR3 has 16 residues. Per germline, CDR1 MDHEN and CDR2 SYDVKM. The CDR3, as DNA: TGTGCCAGCAGTTTTACTTCTCAGGGGGCGGGTCAGCCCCAGCATTTT. Translation: CASSFTSQGAGQPQHF.

This clone came up once. The J gene is TRBJ2-7, the V gene TRBV9, with D unclear. V dropped 4 bases and J dropped 0 bases, with 5 bases sitting between them. This CDR3 region has 12 residues. Germline values: CDR1 SGDLS, CDR2 YYNGEE. Here the CDR3 DNA reads TGTGCCAGCAGCCGCGGCTCCTACGAGCAGTACTTC. Protein sequence: CASSRGSYEQYF.

The chain recombines TRBV5-6 with TRBJ2-5; 10 nucleotides align to TRBD1. This CDR3 spans 19 amino acids. V was pared by 4 bases and J by 0 bases, with 15 bases of the junction left unmatched. Per the germline V gene, CDR1 is SGHDT and CDR2 is YYEEEE. The CDR3: CASSKKNGQGVLYQETQYF. The CDR3, as DNA: TGTGCCAGCAGCAAAAAAAATGGACAGGGGGTCCTTTACCAAGAGACCCAGTACTTC.

This clone was seen a few times. The chain uses TRBV7-9 and TRBJ2-7; the D gene is possibly TRBD1 (5 bases). This CDR3 contains 11 residues. CDR1 is SEHNR, CDR2 FQNEAQ, per germline (reference sequence). V lost 4 bases, J lost 7 bases, and 8 bases lay in between. DNA for the CDR3: TGTGCCAGCAGCTCTCGGACAGAGCAGTACTTC. This sequence encodes CASSSRTEQYF.

The CDR3 region is CASSPLGGGGRNEQFF. The CDR3 DNA sequence: TGTGCCAGCAGCCCCCTAGGTGGCGGGGGTCGCAATGAGCAGTTCTTC. The chain couples TRBV9 to TRBJ2-1; 7 positions agree with TRBD2. Germline V lookup: CDR1 SGDLS, CDR2 YYNGEE. The CDR3 is made up of 16 amino acids. With V trimmed by 4 bases and J by 6 bases, 13 bases remained unmatched.

The chain uses TRBV4-1 and TRBJ1-4; 7 positions match TRBD1. V shed 4 bases, J shed 2 bases, and the junction held 4 bases outside the gene matches. CDR1 and CDR2 (germline): MGHRA, YSYEKL. The CDR3 is 15 residues long. The CDR3 spells CASSLPGGTNEKLFF. CDR3 DNA sequence: TGCGCCAGCAGCCTCCCAGGGGGGACTAATGAAAAACTGTTTTTT.

Concerning this clone: A read error may account for a junction end that differs from germline. The gene calls are TRBV7-7 and TRBJ2-5, with 9 bases aligning to TRBD1. Per the germline V gene, CDR1 is SSHAT and CDR2 is FNYEAQ (reference sequence). The CDR3 has 13 residues. For the CDR3, the DNA is TGTGCTAGCAGCGCAGAGGACAGGGGGACCCAGTACTTC. It encodes CASSAEDRGTQYF.

V usage is TRBV28 and J usage is TRBJ1-1, with 7 bases lining up with TRBD1. CDR1 and CDR2 from the germline V gene are MDHEN and SYDVKM. The J segment lost 10 bases and the V segment lost 6 bases, leaving 14 bases of the junction unmatched. The CDR3 is 14 amino acids. CDR3 nucleotide sequence: TGTGCCAGCAGCTACCAAGACAGGGCACTCGGAGCTTTCTTT. Translation: CASSYQDRALGAFF.

This CDR3 reads CASSSGLLNSPLHF. The CDR3 DNA is TGTGCCAGCAGCTCGGGACTCTTAAATTCACCCCTCCACTTT. The rearrangement links TRBV5-6 to TRBJ1-6; possible D gene TRBD1, 5 bases. V was clipped by 3 bases and J by 7 bases, with 11 bases between them. The CDR3 is 14 residues long. The germline V gene encodes CDR1 SGHDT and CDR2 YYEEEE.

The genes are TRBV4-3 and TRBJ1-5; 9 bases fit TRBD1. CDR1 and CDR2 (germline): LGHNA, YSLEER. The CDR3 covers 16 residues. Trimming cost V 1 base and J 0 bases; bases outside gene matches: 1. The CDR3 region is CASSQGTGVSNQPQHF. CDR3 DNA: TGCGCCAGCAGCCAAGGGACAGGGGTTAGCAATCAGCCCCAGCATTTT.

This chain joins TRBV2 and TRBJ2-2; 8 bases fit TRBD1. The CDR3 contains 17 residues. The germline gives CDR1 SNHLY, CDR2 FYNNEI. V dropped 4 bases and J dropped 6; count of bases not matched to a gene: 13. The CDR3 DNA is TGTGCCAGCAGTGTCCCTCTAGGCAAACAGGGGGCCGGGGAGCTGTTTTTT. Amino acid sequence: CASSVPLGKQGAGELFF.

This clone was observed a few times. This chain joins TRBV7-9 and TRBJ1-4; 7 bases map to TRBD1. Trimming cost V 4 bases and J 7 bases; bases outside gene matches: 6. This CDR3 region has 14 residues. The germline gives CDR1 SEHNR, CDR2 FQNEAQ (reference sequence). The DNA of the CDR3 is TGTGCCAGCAGCTCTACGGGGGACAGTGAAAAACTGTTTTTT. This encodes CASSSTGDSEKLFF. Filled out from reference TRBV7-9 and TRBJ1-4, the complete variable domain reads DTGVSQNPRHKITKRGQNVTFRCDPISEHNRLYWYRQTLGQGPEFLTYFQNEAQLEKSRLLSDRFSAERPKGSFSTLEIQRTEQGDSAMYLCASSSTGDSEKLFFGSGTQLSVL.

This clone was seen more than once but under ten times. The rearrangement joins TRBV29-1 to TRBJ1-4, with 9 bases aligning to TRBD1. V was clipped by 7 bases and J by 7 bases; unmatched bases: 10. CDR1 is SQVTM and CDR2 is ANQGSEA in the germline V gene. This CDR3 spans 14 amino acids. Written as DNA, the CDR3 is TGCAGCGCTACAGGGGGCGAGATTACTGAAAAACTGTTTTTT. Residues: CSATGGEITEKLFF. The full variable domain, with the rest looked up from reference TRBV29-1 and TRBJ1-4, is SAVISQKPSRDICQRGTSLTIQCQVDSQVTMMFWYRQQPGQSLTLIATANQGSEATYESGFVIDKFPISRPNLTFSTLTVSNMSPEDSSIYLCSATGGEITEKLFFGSGTQLSVL.